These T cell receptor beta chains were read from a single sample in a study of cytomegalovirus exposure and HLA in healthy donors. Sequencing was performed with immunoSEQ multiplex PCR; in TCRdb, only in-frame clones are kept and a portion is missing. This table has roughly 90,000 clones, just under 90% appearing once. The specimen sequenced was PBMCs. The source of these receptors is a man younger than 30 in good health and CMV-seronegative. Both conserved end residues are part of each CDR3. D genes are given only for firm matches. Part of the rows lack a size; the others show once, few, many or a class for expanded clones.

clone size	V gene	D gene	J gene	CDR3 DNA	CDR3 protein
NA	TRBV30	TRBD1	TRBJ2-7	TGTGCCTGGAGTTTGACAGGGGGCTACGAGCAGTACTTC	CAWSLTGGYEQYF
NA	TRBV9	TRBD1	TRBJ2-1	TGTGCCAGCAGCGCCCACCCCAGGGGGTCCTACAATGAGCAGTTCTTC	CASSAHPRGSYNEQFF
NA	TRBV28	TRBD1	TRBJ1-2	TGTGCCAGCAGTTTTGCAGGGGGCTATGGCTACACCTTC	CASSFAGGYGYTF
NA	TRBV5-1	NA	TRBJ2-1	TGCGCCAGCAGCTTGGGGAGGGGGACAGCAGATATTTACAATGAGCAGTTCTTC	CASSLGRGTADIYNEQFF
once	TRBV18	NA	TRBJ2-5	TGTGCCAGCTCACCAACATACCAAGAGACCCAGTACTTC	CASSPTYQETQYF
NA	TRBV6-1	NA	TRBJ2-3	TGTGCCAGCAGTGCTACAGGGTCGGGCACAGATACGCAGTATTTT	CASSATGSGTDTQYF
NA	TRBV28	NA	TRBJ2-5	TGTGCCAGCGGGGTCGGACTGCGAGAGACCCAGTACTTC	CASGVGLRETQYF
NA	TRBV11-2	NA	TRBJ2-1	TGTGCCAGCAGCTTAGATAGCCAGGGTAATGAGCAGTTCTTC	CASSLDSQGNEQFF
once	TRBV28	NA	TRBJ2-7	TGTGCCAGCAGTTGGGCAGAGCTGGGGAGCGAGCAGTACTTC	CASSWAELGSEQYF
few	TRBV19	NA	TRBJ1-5	TGTGCCAGTAGGCAACAGCTGAATCAGCCCCAGCATTTT	CASRQQLNQPQHF
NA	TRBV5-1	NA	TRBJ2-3	TGCGCCAGCAGCCCAAGACAGGCCACAGATACGCAGTATTTT	CASSPRQATDTQYF
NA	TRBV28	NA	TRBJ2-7	TGTGCCAGCAGTCCTCCGTACGGGGACGAGCAGTACTTC	CASSPPYGDEQYF
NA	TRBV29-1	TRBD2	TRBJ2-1	TGCAGCGTCGAGGGGCTAGCGGGATTCAACAATGAGCAGTTCTTC	CSVEGLAGFNNEQFF
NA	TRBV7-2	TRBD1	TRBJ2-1	TGTGCCAGCAGCTTAGTACTTGGTGGCAGGGGGCGTGGGAATGAGCAGTTCTTC	CASSLVLGGRGRGNEQFF
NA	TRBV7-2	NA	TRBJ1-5	TGTGCCAGCAGCCCACATCACCGGGACAATTATAGCAATCAGCCCCAGCATTTT	CASSPHHRDNYSNQPQHF
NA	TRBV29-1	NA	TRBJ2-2	TGCAGCGTTGACTCGGGGAACACCGGGGAGCTGTTTTTT	CSVDSGNTGELFF
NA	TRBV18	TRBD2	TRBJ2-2	TGTGCCAGCGCCCTGGGAGGGGCGGCCGGGGAGCTGTTTTTT	CASALGGAAGELFF
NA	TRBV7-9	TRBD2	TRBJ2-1	TGTGCCAGCAGCCGGGACTACCCGAGGGTTGAGCAGTTCTTC	CASSRDYPRVEQFF
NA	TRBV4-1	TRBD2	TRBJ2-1	TGCGCCAGCAGCCAAGATTCGGACCTAGCGGTGTACAATGAGCAGTTCTTC	CASSQDSDLAVYNEQFF